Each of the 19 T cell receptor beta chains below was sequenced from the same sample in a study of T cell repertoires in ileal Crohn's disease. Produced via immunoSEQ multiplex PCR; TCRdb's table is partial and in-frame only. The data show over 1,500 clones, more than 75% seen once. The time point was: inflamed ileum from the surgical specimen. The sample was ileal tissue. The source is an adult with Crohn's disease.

The CDR3 reads CASSFFQMEGLPSSYEQYF. The CDR3, as DNA: TGTGCCAGCAGCTTTTTTCAGATGGAGGGACTTCCGAGCTCCTACGAGCAGTACTTC. This chain connects TRBV7-9 to TRBJ2-7; possible D gene TRBD2, 6 bases. Trimming removed 3 bases at V and 0 bases at J, with 24 bases between. The CDR3 spans 19 residues. Looked up from germline, CDR1 is SEHNR and CDR2 is FQNEAQ (reference sequence).

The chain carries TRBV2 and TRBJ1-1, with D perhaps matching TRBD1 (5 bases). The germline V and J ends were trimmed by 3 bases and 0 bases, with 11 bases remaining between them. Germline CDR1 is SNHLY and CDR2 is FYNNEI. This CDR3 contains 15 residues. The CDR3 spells CASSDPGLMNTEAFF. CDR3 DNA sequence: TGTGCCAGCAGTGATCCGGGACTAATGAACACTGAAGCTTTCTTT.

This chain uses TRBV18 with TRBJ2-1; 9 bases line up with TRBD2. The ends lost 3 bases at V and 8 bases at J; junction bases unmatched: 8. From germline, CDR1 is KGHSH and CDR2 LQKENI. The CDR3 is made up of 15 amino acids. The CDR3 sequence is CASSPSGSGVDEQFF. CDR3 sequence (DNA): TGTGCCAGCTCACCTAGCGGGAGTGGTGTCGATGAGCAGTTCTTC.

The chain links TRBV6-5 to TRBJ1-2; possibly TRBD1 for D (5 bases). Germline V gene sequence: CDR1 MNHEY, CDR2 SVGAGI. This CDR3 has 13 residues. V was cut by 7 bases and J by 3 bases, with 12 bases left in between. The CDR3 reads CASTKQGDYGYTF. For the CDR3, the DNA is TGTGCCAGCACCAAGCAAGGGGACTATGGCTACACCTTC.

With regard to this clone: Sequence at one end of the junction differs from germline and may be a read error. CDR3 loop: CASSSAFGDTQYF. CDR3 nucleotides: TGTGCTAGCAGCTCAGCCTTCGGAGATACGCAGTATTTT. This rearrangement joins TRBV7-7 to TRBJ2-3; D call uncertain. Germline V gene sequence: CDR1 SSHAT, CDR2 FNYEAQ (reference sequence). The CDR3 is made up of 13 amino acids.

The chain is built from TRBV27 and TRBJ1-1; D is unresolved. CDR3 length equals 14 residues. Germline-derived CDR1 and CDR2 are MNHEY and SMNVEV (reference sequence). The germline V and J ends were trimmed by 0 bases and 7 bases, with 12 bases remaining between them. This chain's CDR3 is CASSLSRRASEAFF. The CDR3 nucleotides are TGTGCCAGCAGTTTATCGAGAAGGGCCAGTGAAGCTTTCTTT.

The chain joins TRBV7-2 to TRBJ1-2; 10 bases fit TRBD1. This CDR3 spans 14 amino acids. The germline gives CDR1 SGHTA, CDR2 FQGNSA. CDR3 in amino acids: CAVKLGQGFYGYTF. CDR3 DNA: TGTGCAGTGAAATTGGGACAGGGGTTTTATGGCTACACCTTC. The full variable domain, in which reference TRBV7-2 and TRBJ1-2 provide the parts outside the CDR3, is GAGVSQSPSNKVTEKGKDVELRCDPISGHTALYWYRQSLGQGLEFLIYFQGNSAPDKSGLPSDRFSAERTGGSVSTLTIQRTQQEDSAVYLCAVKLGQGFYGYTFGSGTRLTVV.

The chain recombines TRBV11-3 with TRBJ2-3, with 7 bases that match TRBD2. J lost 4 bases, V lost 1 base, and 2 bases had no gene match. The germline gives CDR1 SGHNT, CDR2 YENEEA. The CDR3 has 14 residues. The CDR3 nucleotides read TGTGCCAGCAGCTTAGGCGGGAGAGCAGATACGCAGTATTTT. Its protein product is CASSLGGRADTQYF.

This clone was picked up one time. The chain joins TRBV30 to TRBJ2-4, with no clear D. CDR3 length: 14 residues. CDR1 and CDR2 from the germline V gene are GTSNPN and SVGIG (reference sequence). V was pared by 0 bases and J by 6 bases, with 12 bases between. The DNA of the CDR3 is TGTGCCTGGAGTGTAGGTACAGCCGCAAACATTCAGTACTTC. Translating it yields CAWSVGTAANIQYF.

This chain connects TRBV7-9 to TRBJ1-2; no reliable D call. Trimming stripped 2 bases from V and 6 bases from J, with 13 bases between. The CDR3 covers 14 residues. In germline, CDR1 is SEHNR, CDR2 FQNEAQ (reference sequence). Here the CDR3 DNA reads TGTGCCAGCAGCTTATCTAGCCCCAATGATGGCTACACCTTC. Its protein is CASSLSSPNDGYTF.

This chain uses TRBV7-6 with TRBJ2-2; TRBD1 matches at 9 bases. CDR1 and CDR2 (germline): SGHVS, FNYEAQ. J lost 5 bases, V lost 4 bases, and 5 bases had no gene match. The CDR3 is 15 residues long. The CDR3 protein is CASSSGTGRTGELFF. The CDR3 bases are TGTGCCAGCAGCTCCGGGACAGGGCGGACCGGGGAGCTGTTTTTT.

The CDR3 sequence: CASRGGSGANVLTF. The DNA for the CDR3 is TGTGCCAGTAGGGGAGGGTCTGGGGCCAACGTCCTGACTTTC. The chain carries TRBV19 and TRBJ2-6; 7 bases match TRBD2. J gave up 1 base and V 6 bases, and 0 bases lay outside the gene matches. CDR1 and CDR2 from the germline V gene are LNHDA and SQIVND (reference sequence). The CDR3 runs to 14 residues.

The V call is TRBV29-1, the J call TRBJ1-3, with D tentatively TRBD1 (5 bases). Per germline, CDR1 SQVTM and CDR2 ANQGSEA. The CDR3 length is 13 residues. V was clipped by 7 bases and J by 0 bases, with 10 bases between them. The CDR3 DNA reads TGCAGCGGACAGACTAACTCTGGAAACACCATATATTTT. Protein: CSGQTNSGNTIYF.

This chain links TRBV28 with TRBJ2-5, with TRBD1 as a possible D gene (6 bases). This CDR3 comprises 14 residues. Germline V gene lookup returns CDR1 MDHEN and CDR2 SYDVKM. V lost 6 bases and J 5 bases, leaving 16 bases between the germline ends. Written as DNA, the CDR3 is TGTGCCAGCAGAAAGGCGTTGCAGGGGGAGACCCAGTACTTC. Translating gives CASRKALQGETQYF.

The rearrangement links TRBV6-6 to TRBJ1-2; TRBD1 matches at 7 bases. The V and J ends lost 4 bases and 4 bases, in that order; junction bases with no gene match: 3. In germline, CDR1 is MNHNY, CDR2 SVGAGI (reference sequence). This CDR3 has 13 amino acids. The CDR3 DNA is TGTGCCAGCAGTTCCGGACAGGCCTATGGCTACACCTTC. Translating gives CASSSGQAYGYTF.

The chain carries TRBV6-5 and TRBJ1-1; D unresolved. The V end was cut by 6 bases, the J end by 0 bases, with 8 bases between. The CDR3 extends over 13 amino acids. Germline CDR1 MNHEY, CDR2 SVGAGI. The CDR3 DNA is TGTGCCAGCAGAAGGGTGATGAACACTGAAGCTTTCTTT. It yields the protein CASRRVMNTEAFF.

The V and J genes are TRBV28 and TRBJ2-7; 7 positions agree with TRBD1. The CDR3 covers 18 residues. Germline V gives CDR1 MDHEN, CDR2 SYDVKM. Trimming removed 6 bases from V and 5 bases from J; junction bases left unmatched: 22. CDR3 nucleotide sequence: TGTGCCAGCAGGCCACTCATGGACAGGCGGCAGGGGTCCGACGAGCAGTACTTC. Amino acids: CASRPLMDRRQGSDEQYF. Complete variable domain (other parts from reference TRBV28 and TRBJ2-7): DVKVTQSSRYLVKRTGEKVFLECVQDMDHENMFWYRQDPGLGLRLIYFSYDVKMKEKGDIPEGYSVSREKKERFSLILESASTNQTSMYLCASRPLMDRRQGSDEQYFGPGTRLTVT.

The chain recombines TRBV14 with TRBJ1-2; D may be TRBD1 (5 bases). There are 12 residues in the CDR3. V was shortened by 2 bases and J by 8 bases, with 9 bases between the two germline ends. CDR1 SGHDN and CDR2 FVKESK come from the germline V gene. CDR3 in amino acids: CASSQSRGGYTF. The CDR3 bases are TGTGCCAGCAGCCAATCTAGGGGCGGCTACACCTTC.

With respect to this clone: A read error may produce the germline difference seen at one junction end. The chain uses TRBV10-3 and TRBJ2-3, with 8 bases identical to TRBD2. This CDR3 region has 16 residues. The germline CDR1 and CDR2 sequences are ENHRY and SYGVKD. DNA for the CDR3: TGTGCCATCAGTGAGTCAAGCGGGAGCGAAGGAATACGCATTGATTTT. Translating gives CAISESSGSEGIRIDF.